A single sample is the source of the 6 T cell receptor beta chains below, sequenced in a study of T-cell reconstitution after alpha-beta-depleted transplantation in children. Molecular barcoding with unique molecular identifiers was used for the TCRbeta library. MiXCR, run by TCRdb on the PCR reads, gives a single entry per CDR3 protein. Of approximately 630,000 distinct CDR3 sequences in the sample, approximately 14% are singletons; the top ten hold about 0.77%. This specimen consisted of PBMCs, obtained before TCRalphabeta/CD19-depleted stem cell transplant. The receptors here all came from a girl aged 2-10 years with congenital amegakaryocytic thrombocytopenia, due to receive a stem cell transplant.

The genes are TRBV5-6 and TRBJ2-1, with TRBD2 as a possible D gene (7 bases). Germline CDR1 and CDR2: SGHDT and YYEEEE. The CDR3 is 14 amino acids. Trimming removed 5 bases at V and 10 bases at J, with 19 bases between. CDR3 coding DNA: TGTGCCAGCAGGGACGGGGGGCTTAACGGCGAGCAGTTCTTC. Translated: CASRDGGLNGEQFF.

This clonotype came up many times. The chain carries TRBV20-1 and TRBJ2-2; D possibly uses TRBD1 or TRBD2 (5 bases each). Per germline, CDR1 DFQATT and CDR2 SNEGSKA (reference sequence). The CDR3 is 14 residues long. The germline V and J ends were trimmed by 5 bases and 2 bases, with 12 bases remaining between them. The CDR3 here is CSAFTGPNTGELFF. The CDR3 nucleotides read TGCAGTGCTTTTACGGGACCAAACACCGGGGAGCTGTTTTTT.

In its sample, this clonotype was seen many times. The rearrangement uses TRBV5-1 and TRBJ1-1, with D perhaps matching TRBD1 (5 bases). V gave up 1 base and J gave up 1 base, with 8 bases separating them. Per germline, CDR1 SGHRS and CDR2 YFSETQ. The CDR3 extends over 14 amino acids. CDR3 sequence (DNA): TGCGCCAGCAGCTTGTACGGGGGGAACACTGAAGCTTTCTTT. This gives the protein CASSLYGGNTEAFF.

Concerning this clonotype: With a much larger clone just one base away, this may be a read error. CDR3 residues: CASIRTVRSEKLFF. CDR3 DNA sequence: TGTGCCAGCATTAGGACAGTGAGGAGTGAAAAACTGTTTTTT. J is TRBJ1-4 and V is TRBV6-5, with D possibly TRBD1 on 6 matching bases. Germline V gene lookup returns CDR1 MNHEY and CDR2 SVGAGI. The CDR3 has 14 residues. The V and J ends lost 7 bases and 7 bases respectively, with 16 bases between them.

V is TRBV12-3 or TRBV12-4 and J is TRBJ2-5; 7 positions agree with TRBD1. V was clipped by 7 bases and J by 4 bases; unmatched bases: 12. CDR3 length equals 15 residues. The CDR3 reads CASKPQDRVAETQYF. CDR3 coding DNA: TGTGCCAGCAAACCCCAAGACAGGGTGGCAGAGACCCAGTACTTC.

This sequence joins TRBV25-1 and TRBJ2-2, with 12 bases aligning to TRBD2. This CDR3 comprises 22 residues. Germline V gene sequence: CDR1 MGHDK, CDR2 SYGVNS. V lost 5 bases to trimming and J lost 1 base; unmatched junction nucleotides: 20. This CDR3 reads CASSLISPWKTSGRRNTGELFF. The CDR3 bases are TGTGCCAGCAGTCTAATATCCCCCTGGAAGACTAGCGGGAGACGGAACACCGGGGAGCTGTTTTTT.